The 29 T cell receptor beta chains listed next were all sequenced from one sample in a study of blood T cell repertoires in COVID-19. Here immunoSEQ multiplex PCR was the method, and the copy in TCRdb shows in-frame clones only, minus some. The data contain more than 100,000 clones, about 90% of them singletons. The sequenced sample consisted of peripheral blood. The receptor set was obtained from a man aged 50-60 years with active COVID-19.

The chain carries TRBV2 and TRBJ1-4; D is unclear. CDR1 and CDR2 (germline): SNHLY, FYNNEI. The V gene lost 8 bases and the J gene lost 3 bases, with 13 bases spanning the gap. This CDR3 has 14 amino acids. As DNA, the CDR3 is TGTGCCAGCTATCAGTTCTCACCTAATGAAAAACTGTTTTTT. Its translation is CASYQFSPNEKLFF.

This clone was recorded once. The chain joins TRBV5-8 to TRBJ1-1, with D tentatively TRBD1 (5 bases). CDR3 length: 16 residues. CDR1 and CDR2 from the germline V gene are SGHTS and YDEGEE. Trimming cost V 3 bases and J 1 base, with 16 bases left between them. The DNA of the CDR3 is TGTGCCAGCAGCTCCCTCAGGGTGGGTGAGAACACTGAAGCTTTCTTT. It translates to CASSSLRVGENTEAFF.

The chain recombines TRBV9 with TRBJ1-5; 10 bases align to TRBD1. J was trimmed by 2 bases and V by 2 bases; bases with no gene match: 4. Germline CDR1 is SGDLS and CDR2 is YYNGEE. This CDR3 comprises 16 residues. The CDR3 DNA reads TGTGCCAGCAGCGTGGGGACAGGGGTCGGCAATCAGCCCCAGCATTTT. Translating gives CASSVGTGVGNQPQHF. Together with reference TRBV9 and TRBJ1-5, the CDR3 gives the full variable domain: DSGVTQTPKHLITATGQRVTLRCSPRSGDLSVYWYQQSLDQGLQFLIQYYNGEERAKGNILERFSAQQFPDLHSELNLSSLELGDSALYFCASSVGTGVGNQPQHFGDGTRLSIL.

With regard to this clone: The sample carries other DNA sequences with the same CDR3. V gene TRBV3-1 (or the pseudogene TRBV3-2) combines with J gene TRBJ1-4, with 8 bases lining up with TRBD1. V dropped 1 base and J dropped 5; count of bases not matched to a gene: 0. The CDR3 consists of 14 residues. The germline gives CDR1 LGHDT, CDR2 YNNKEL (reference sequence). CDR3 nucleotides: TGTGCCAGCAGCCAAGGGACAGGGAATGAAAAACTGTTTTTT. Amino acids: CASSQGTGNEKLFF.

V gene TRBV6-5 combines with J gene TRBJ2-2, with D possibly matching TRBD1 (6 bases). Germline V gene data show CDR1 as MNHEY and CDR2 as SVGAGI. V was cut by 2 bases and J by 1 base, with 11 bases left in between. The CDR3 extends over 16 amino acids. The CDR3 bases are TGTGCCAGCAGTTACCCCAGGGGTCGGAACACCGGGGAGCTGTTTTTT. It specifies CASSYPRGRNTGELFF.

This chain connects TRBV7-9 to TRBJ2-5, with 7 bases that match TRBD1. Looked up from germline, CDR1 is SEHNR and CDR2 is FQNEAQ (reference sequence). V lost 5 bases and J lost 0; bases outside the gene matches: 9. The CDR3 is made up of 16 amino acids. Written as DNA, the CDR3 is TGTGCCAGCAGCCCACAGGGGATTGGGTACCAAGAGACCCAGTACTTC. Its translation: CASSPQGIGYQETQYF.

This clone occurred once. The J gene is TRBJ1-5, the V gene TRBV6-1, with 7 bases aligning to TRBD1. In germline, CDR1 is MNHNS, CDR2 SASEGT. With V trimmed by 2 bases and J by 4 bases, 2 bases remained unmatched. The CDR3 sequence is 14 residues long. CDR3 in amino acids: CASSETGQNQPQHF. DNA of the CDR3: TGTGCCAGCAGTGAAACGGGACAGAATCAGCCCCAGCATTTT.

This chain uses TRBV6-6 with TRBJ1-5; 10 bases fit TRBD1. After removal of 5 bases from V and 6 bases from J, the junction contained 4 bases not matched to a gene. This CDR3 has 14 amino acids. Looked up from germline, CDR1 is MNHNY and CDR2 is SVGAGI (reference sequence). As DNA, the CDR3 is TGTGCCAGCAGTCCGCGACAGGGGGCTCAGCCCCAGCATTTT. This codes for CASSPRQGAQPQHF.

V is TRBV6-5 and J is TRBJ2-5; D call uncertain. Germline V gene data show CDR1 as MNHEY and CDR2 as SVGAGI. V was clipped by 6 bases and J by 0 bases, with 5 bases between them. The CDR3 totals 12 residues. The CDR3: CASSNYQETQYF. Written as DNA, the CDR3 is TGTGCCAGCAGCAACTACCAAGAGACCCAGTACTTC.

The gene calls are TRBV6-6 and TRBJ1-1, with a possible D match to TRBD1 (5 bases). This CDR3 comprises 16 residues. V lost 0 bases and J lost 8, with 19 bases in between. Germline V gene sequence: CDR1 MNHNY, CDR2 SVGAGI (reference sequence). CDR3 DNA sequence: TGTGCCAGCAGTTACTCCCGAGACAGACTTCCCTTCGAAGCTTTCTTT. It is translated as CASSYSRDRLPFEAFF.

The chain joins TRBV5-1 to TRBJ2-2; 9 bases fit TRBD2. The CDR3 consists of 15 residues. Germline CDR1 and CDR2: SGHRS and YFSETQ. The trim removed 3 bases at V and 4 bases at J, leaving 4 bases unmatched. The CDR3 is CASSSGTSSTGELFF. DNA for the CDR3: TGCGCCAGCAGCTCCGGGACTAGCTCCACCGGGGAGCTGTTTTTT.

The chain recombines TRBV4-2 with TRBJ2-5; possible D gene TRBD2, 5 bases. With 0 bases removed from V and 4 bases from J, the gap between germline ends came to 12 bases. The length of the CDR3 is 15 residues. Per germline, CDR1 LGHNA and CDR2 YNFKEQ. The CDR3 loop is CASSQERTRTETQYF. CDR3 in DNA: TGTGCCAGCAGCCAAGAGCGAACTAGAACAGAGACCCAGTACTTC.

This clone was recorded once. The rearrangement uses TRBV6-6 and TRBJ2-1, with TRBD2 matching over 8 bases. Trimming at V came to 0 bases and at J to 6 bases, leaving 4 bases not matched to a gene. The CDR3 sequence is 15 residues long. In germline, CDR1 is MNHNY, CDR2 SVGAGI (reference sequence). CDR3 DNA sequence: TGTGCCAGCAGTTACTCTTTCCGGGGGGGCAATGAGCAGTTCTTC. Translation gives CASSYSFRGGNEQFF.

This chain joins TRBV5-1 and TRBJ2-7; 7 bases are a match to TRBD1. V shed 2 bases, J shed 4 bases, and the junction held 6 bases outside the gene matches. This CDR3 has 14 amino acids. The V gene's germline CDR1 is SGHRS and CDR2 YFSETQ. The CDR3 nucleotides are TGCGCCAGCAGCTTAGACAGGGAAGGGTACGAGCAGTACTTC. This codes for CASSLDREGYEQYF.

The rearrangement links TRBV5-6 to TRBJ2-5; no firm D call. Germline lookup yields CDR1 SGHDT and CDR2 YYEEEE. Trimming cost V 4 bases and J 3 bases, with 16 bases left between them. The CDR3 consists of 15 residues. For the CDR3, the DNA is TGTGCCAGCAGCCCCAGGCAGGCCGGTAAAGAGACCCAGTACTTC. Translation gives CASSPRQAGKETQYF.

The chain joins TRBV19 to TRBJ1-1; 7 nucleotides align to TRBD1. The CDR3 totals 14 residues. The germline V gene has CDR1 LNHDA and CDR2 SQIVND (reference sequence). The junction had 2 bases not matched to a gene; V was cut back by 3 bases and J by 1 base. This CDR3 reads CASSMGQPNTEAFF. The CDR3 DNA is TGTGCCAGTAGTATGGGACAGCCGAACACTGAAGCTTTCTTT.

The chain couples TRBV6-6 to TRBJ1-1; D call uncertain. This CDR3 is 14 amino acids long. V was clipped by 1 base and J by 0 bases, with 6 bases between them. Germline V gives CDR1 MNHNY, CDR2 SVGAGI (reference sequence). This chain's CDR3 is CASSYLAVNTEAFF. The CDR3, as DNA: TGTGCCAGCAGTTACTTGGCAGTGAACACTGAAGCTTTCTTT.

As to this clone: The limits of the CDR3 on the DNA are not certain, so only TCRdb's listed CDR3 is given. The CDR3 region is CASILDSPYEQYF. This rearrangement joins TRBV6-5 to TRBJ2-7; the DNA was not used to check the table's D call, TRBD1. CDR1 is MNHEY and CDR2 is SVGAGI in the germline V gene. Both ends counted, the CDR3 spans 13 residues.

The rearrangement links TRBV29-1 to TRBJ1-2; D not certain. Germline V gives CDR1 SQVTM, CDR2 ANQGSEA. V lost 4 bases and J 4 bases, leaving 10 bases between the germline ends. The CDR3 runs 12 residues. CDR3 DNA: TGCAGCGTTGTGACGGGGATCTATGGCTACACCTTC. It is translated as CSVVTGIYGYTF.

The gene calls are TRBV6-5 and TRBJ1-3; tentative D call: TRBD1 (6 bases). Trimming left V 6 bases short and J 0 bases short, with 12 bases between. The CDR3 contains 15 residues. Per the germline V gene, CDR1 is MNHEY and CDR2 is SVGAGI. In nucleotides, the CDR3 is TGTGCCAGCAGCACGGACAGACCCTCTGGAAACACCATATATTTT. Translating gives CASSTDRPSGNTIYF.

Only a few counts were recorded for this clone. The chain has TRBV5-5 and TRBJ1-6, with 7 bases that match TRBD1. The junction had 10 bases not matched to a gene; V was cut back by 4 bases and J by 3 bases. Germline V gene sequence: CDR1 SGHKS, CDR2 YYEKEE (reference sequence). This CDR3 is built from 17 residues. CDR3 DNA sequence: TGTGCCAGCAGCGAACATCCGACAGGGAACTATAATTCACCCCTCCACTTT. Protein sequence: CASSEHPTGNYNSPLHF.

The CDR3: CASRGADRSNEKLFF. The DNA of the CDR3 is TGTGCCAGCCGAGGGGCGGACAGAAGTAATGAAAAACTGTTTTTT. The J gene is TRBJ1-4, the V gene TRBV19; D perhaps matches TRBD1 (6 bases). The V and J ends lost 9 bases and 4 bases respectively, with 18 bases between them. The CDR3 length is 15 residues. Looked up from germline, CDR1 is LNHDA and CDR2 is SQIVND (reference sequence).

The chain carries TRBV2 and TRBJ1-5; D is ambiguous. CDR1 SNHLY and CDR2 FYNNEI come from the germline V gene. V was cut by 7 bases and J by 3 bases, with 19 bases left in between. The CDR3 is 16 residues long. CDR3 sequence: CASKSRVGSYNQPQHF. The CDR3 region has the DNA TGTGCCAGCAAGTCACGGGTTGGGTCGTACAATCAGCCCCAGCATTTT.

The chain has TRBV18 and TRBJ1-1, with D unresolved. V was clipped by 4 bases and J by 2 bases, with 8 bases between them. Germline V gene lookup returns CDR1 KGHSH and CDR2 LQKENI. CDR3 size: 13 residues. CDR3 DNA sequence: TGTGCCAGCTCACGCGACTCAAACACTGAAGCTTTCTTT. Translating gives CASSRDSNTEAFF. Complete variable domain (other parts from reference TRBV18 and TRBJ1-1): NAGVMQNPRHLVRRRGQEARLRCSPMKGHSHVYWYRQLPEEGLKFMVYLQKENIIDESGMPKERFSAEFPKEGPSILRIQQVVRGDSAAYFCASSRDSNTEAFFGQGTRLTVV.

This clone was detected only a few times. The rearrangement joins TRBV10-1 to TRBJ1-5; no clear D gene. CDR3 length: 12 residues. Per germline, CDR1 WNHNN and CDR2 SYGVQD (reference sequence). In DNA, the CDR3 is TGCGCAGGGAGGCATCGCAATCAGCCCCAGCATTTT. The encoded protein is CAGRHRNQPQHF.

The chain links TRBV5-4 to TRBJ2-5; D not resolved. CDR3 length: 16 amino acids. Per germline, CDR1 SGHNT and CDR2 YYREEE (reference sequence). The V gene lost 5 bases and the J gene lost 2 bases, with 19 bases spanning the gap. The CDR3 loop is CASSLNQVIQQETQYF. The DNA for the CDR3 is TGTGCCAGCAGTTTAAACCAGGTCATACAACAAGAGACCCAGTACTTC.

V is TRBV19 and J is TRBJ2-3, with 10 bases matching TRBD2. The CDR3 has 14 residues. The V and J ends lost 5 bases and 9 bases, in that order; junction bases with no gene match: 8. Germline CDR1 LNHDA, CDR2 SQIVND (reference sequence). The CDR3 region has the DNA TGTGCCAGTAGTGTCGGGACTAGCGAAATAACGCAGTATTTT. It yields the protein CASSVGTSEITQYF.

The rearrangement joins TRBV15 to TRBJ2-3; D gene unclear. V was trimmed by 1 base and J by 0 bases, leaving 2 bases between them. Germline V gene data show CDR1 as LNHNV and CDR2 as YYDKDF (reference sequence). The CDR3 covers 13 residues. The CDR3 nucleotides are TGTGCCACCAGCAGAGCTAGCACAGATACGCAGTATTTT. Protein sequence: CATSRASTDTQYF.

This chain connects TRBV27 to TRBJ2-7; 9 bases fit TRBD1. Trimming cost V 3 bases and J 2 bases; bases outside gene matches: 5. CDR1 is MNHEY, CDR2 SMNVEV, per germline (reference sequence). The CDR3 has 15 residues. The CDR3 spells CASSLMGQGAYEQYF. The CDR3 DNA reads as TGTGCCAGCAGTTTGATGGGACAGGGAGCCTACGAGCAGTACTTC.